This is a list of T cell receptor beta chains from one sample in a study of CD8 T cells in Susac syndrome. TCRdb analysed the immunoSEQ multiplex PCR reads with MiXCR anew, one entry per CDR3 protein. The table shows 110,000 or so distinct CDR3 sequences, with 90% to 95% occurring only once. The sequencing input was CD4+ T cells from PBMCs. The receptors stem from a human donor with multiple sclerosis. CDR3s include the opening cysteine and the closing phenylalanine or tryptophan. The order of the fields is V gene, J gene, CDR3 protein.

>TRBV4-3|TRBJ1-5
CASSQDRYSNQPQHF
>TRBV7-3|TRBJ1-1
CASSTGTRNTEAFF
>TRBV29-1|TRBJ1-4
CSVEGPATNEKLFF
>TRBV29-1|TRBJ1-2
CSVDQGSRGYTF
>TRBV5-6|TRBJ2-3
CASSLGDTQYF
>TRBV3-1|TRBJ2-7
CASSQESGLLAPEQYF
>TRBV18|TRBJ1-1
CASSPRSENTEAFF
>TRBV7-9|TRBJ2-5
CASSRDVIETQYF
>TRBV29-1|TRBJ1-1
CSVENQAGLSEAFF
>TRBV29-1|TRBJ1-1
CSVERGYAEAFF
>TRBV18|TRBJ1-2
CASSPFGYGYTF
>TRBV2|TRBJ2-4
CASSPGVELNIQYF
>TRBV4-3|TRBJ2-1
CASSRKIGLAGAPTDNEQFF
>TRBV5-1|TRBJ2-5
CASRPLGQETQYF
>TRBV30|TRBJ2-7
CAWSKGASGGYEQYF
>TRBV18|TRBJ2-7
CASSLGTVTYEQYF
>TRBV12-3/TRBV12-4|TRBJ1-1
CASSITRTEAFF
>TRBV7-9|TRBJ2-4
CASSFGLAGNIQYF